This T cell receptor beta chain was obtained from a study of blood T cell repertoires in COVID-19 (dated by TCRdb to 2019 to 2021). Turning to the overall study: Collaborator samples came from the United States, Italy and Spain and covered acute and convalescent phases of COVID-19. The sample metadata nearly always contained a de-identified subject ID, COVID-19 status, age in years and sex. Where available, HLA class I and class II types were obtained from metadata supplied by the sample provider rather than from assay-based typing. The prospective study material was composed of cDNA or gDNA derived from T cells, B-cell-depleted T cells, or PBMCs. Subjects who had been exposed to COVID-19, were actively infected with it, or had recovered from it provided the deeply sampled blood TCRbeta repertoires that made up the dataset. The samples were drawn from two sources: the first 160 participants of the ongoing ImmuneRACE study, and over 950 subjects contributed by 6 global collaborators. The repertoires were made available in a free public database intended to serve as a resource for research on the immune response to SARS-CoV-2.

This clone was observed a single time. The specificity of this receptor is unknown. Per-base quality was not reported, and no clone a single base away is much larger than it. What the work shows at the level of the full study, not this receptor alone: How much clinical and demographic metadata was included differed by source and by participant, and the metadata was provided uncurated.

The collaborating institutions used their own protocols to collect whole blood in K2EDTA tubes. For TCRbeta analysis, collaborators shipped samples as frozen whole blood, isolated PBMCs, or DNA extracted from either of those sample types. The cysteine opens and the phenylalanine closes a CDR3 of 13 amino acids. Of all the DNA, just the CDR3 is kept, 39 bases in frame from base 1. Via the germline V gene, CDR1 is SGDLS and CDR2 YYNGEE. V and J are truncated by 5 bases and 10 bases respectively, leaving an intervening sequence of 18 bases. TCRbeta CDR3 regions were amplified from genomic DNA by means of the immunoSEQ Assay, a bias-controlled multiplex PCR. As for the original processing: Within the assay, amplification of reference gene primers was used to estimate how many nucleated cells each sample contained. To quantify the absolute abundance of each unique TCRbeta CDR3 rearrangement, sequence reads were collapsed and filtered. For each sample, productive Simpson clonality was calculated by taking the square root of Simpson's diversity index across productive rearrangements. In TCRdb, the immuneACCESS table is reduced to in-frame sequences with V and J assigned. These tables do not hold every clone; where another copy was compared, an unresolved V gene accounts for under half, and the others remain unexplained. That table supplies the V and J calls and clone size; D and trimming were determined from the DNA. This sample holds approximately 240,000 clones; over 80% were observed only once. The biggest ten clones account for 5.5% to 7.5% of the sample.

The chain employs TRBV9 and TRBJ1-2; the D gene is perhaps TRBD1, from 6 matching bases. The specimen sequenced was peripheral blood. This receptor was obtained from a woman in her fifties or sixties with active or convalescent COVID-19. Here the CDR3 is given as CASSTGRRVDYTF. The sequenced DNA: TGTGCCAGCAGTACAGGGCGCCGGGTCGACTACACCTTC.